A single sample gave rise to the 13 T cell receptor beta chains below, sequenced in a study of CD8+ T cells in alopecia areata. cDNA prepared by RNA extraction and subsequent reverse transcription served as the template for sequencing. Profiling relied on immunoSEQ multiplex PCR, and the TCRdb table lists in-frame clones only, not all of them. The profile shows about 300,000 clones, 58% of them singletons. The treatment is: oral pan-JAK inhibitor, 5-10 mg twice daily. Sample: CD4+ T cells sorted from blood, taken at week 24, from a patient treated with tofacitinib. These TCRs come from a human donor with alopecia areata.

The chain links TRBV30 to TRBJ2-6, with a possible D match to TRBD1 (6 bases). The CDR3 is made up of 17 amino acids. The V end was cut by 4 bases, the J end by 0 bases, with 16 bases between. CDR1 is GTSNPN and CDR2 is SVGIG in the germline V gene (reference sequence). The CDR3 loop reads CAWTPRGRSSGANVLTF. The CDR3 bases are TGTGCCTGGACCCCCAGGGGCAGAAGCTCTGGGGCCAACGTCCTGACTTTC.

The rearrangement links TRBV30 to TRBJ1-2; the match to TRBD1 covers 7 bases. J gave up 4 bases and V 5 bases, and 4 bases lay outside the gene matches. CDR1 and CDR2 (germline): GTSNPN, SVGIG (reference sequence). The CDR3 is 12 amino acids. This chain's CDR3 is CAWQTGSYGYTF. The CDR3, as DNA: TGTGCCTGGCAGACAGGGAGCTATGGCTACACCTTC.

This chain connects TRBV5-6 to TRBJ1-5, with TRBD1 matching over 8 bases. In germline, CDR1 is SGHDT, CDR2 YYEEEE. The CDR3 extends over 16 amino acids. The junction had 8 bases not matched to a gene; V was cut back by 4 bases and J by 2 bases. In DNA form, the CDR3 reads TGTGCCAGCAGCCAATATGACAGGGGAGGCAATCAGCCCCAGCATTTT. This codes for CASSQYDRGGNQPQHF.

V and J are TRBV2 and TRBJ2-1, with D maybe TRBD1 (6 bases). CDR3 length equals 16 residues. The V gene lost 4 bases and the J gene lost 6 bases, with 19 bases spanning the gap. The V gene's germline CDR1 is SNHLY and CDR2 FYNNEI. The CDR3 reads CASSGLPGTQANEQFF. The CDR3 nucleotides read TGTGCCAGCAGTGGACTCCCCGGGACACAAGCCAATGAGCAGTTCTTC.

This clone was detected a few times. The genes are TRBV7-9 and TRBJ2-7; 7 bases match TRBD2. V was clipped by 1 base and J by 6 bases; unmatched bases: 9. The CDR3 has 15 amino acids. Germline V CDR1 and CDR2: SEHNR, FQNEAQ (reference sequence). CDR3 loop: CASSLVDQGGSEQYF. CDR3 nucleotide sequence: TGTGCCAGCAGCTTAGTAGACCAGGGAGGGTCCGAGCAGTACTTC.

The gene calls are TRBV7-3 and TRBJ2-3; no firm D call. With 0 bases removed from V and 4 bases from J, the gap between germline ends came to 5 bases. The CDR3 spans 13 residues. CDR1 is SGHTA, CDR2 FQGTGA, per germline. CDR3 region: CASSLTFPDTQYF. The CDR3, as DNA: TGTGCCAGCAGCTTAACTTTTCCAGATACGCAGTATTTT.

The chain employs TRBV6-5 and TRBJ2-5; no definite D call. The germline V gene encodes CDR1 MNHEY and CDR2 SVGAGI. The CDR3 runs 13 residues. The ends were cut back, 5 bases at V and 4 bases at J, with 11 bases in the middle. The chain's CDR3 is CASSPRAVETQYF. The CDR3 DNA follows: TGTGCCAGCAGTCCTAGGGCGGTAGAGACCCAGTACTTC.

This rearrangement joins TRBV10-3 to TRBJ1-2; D unresolved. The CDR3 is 12 amino acids. The V end lost 4 bases, the J end lost 2 bases, and 5 bases lay between the germline ends. The germline V gene has CDR1 ENHRY and CDR2 SYGVKD. The DNA of the CDR3 is TGTGCCATCAGTGCGGAGAACTATGGCTACACCTTC. Translated: CAISAENYGYTF.

This chain joins TRBV7-9 and TRBJ1-2, with no clear D. The CDR3 is made up of 13 amino acids. V lost 3 bases and J 5 bases, leaving 10 bases between the germline ends. CDR1 and CDR2 from the germline V gene are SEHNR and FQNEAQ (reference sequence). The CDR3 DNA reads TGTGCCAGCAGCTTCGCATCACCTTATGGCTACACCTTC. Amino acids: CASSFASPYGYTF.

In regard to this clone: The sample holds other DNA sequences that translate to the same CDR3. The chain links TRBV20-1 to TRBJ2-7, with unresolved D. CDR3 length equals 11 residues. Trimming removed 6 bases at V and 4 bases at J, with 10 bases between. Per the germline V gene, CDR1 is DFQATT and CDR2 is SNEGSKA (reference sequence). The CDR3 spells CSASDSYEQYF. The CDR3 DNA reads as TGCAGTGCCTCTGATAGTTACGAGCAGTACTTC.

The chain combines TRBV9 with TRBJ1-1, with D possibly matching TRBD1 (6 bases). The CDR3 covers 13 residues. Germline V gene lookup returns CDR1 SGDLS and CDR2 YYNGEE. V gave up 3 bases and J gave up 5 bases, with 11 bases separating them. The CDR3 nucleotides are TGTGCCAGCAGCGGGACAGCGGTGACTGAAGCTTTCTTT. It codes for CASSGTAVTEAFF.

J is TRBJ1-3 and V is TRBV10-3; tentatively, D is TRBD1 (5 bases). Trimming removed 2 bases from V and 6 bases from J, with 14 bases in between. In germline, CDR1 is ENHRY, CDR2 SYGVKD. CDR3 length equals 15 residues. CDR3 in DNA: TGTGCCATCAGTGAGGAAAGGGGACGCGCAAACACCATATATTTT. It is translated as CAISEERGRANTIYF.

This clone was detected ten times or more. V is TRBV6-5 and J is TRBJ2-5; TRBD1 aligns across 8 bases. Trimming took 5 bases from V and 7 from J; bases not matched to a gene: 12. Germline CDR1 reads MNHEY; CDR2 reads SVGAGI. This CDR3 comprises 15 residues. The CDR3 DNA follows: TGTGCCAGCAGTCAGACAGGGGATACCTCCGGGACCCAGTACTTC. It is translated as CASSQTGDTSGTQYF.